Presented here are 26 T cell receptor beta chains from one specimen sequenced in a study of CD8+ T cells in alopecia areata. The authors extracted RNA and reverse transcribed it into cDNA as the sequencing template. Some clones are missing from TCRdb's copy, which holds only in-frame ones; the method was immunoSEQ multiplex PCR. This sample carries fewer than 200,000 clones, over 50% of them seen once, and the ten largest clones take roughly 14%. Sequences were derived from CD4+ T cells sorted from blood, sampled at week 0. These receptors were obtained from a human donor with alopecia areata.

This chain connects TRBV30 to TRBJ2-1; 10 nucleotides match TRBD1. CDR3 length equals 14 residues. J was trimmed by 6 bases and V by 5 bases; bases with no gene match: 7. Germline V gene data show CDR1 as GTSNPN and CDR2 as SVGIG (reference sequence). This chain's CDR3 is CAWERTGGGNEQFF. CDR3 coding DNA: TGTGCCTGGGAACGGACAGGGGGAGGCAATGAGCAGTTCTTC.

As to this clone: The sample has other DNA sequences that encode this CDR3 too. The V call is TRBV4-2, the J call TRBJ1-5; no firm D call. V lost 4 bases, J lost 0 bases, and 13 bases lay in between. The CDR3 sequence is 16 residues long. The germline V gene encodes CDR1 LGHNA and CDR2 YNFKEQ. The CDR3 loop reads CASSRRSGDSNQPQHF. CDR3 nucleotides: TGTGCCAGCAGCCGCAGGAGCGGGGATAGCAATCAGCCCCAGCATTTT.

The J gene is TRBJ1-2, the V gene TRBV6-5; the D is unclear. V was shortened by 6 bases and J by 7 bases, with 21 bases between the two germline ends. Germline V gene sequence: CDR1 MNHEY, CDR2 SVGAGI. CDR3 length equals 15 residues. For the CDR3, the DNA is TGTGCCAGCAGGACAATGACGGCGCGGGAAGGTGGCTACACCTTC. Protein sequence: CASRTMTAREGGYTF.

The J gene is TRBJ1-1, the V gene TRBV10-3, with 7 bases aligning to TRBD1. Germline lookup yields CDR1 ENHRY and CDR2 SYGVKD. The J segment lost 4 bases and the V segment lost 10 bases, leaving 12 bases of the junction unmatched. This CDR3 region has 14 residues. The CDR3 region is CATETGRGSTEAFF. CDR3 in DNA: TGTGCCACAGAGACAGGGAGGGGCTCCACTGAAGCTTTCTTT.

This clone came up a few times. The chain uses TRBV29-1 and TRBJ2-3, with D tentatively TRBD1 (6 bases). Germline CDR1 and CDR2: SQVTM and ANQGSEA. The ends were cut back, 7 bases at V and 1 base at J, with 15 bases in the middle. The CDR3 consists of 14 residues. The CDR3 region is CSANGNRGTDTQYF. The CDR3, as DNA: TGCAGCGCGAATGGTAACAGGGGCACAGATACGCAGTATTTT.

CDR3 protein: CASSEFMGTDGANVLTF. For the CDR3, the DNA is TGTGCCAGCAGTGAGTTTATGGGGACAGATGGGGCCAACGTCCTGACTTTC. V and J are TRBV2 and TRBJ2-6, with 7 bases matching TRBD1. CDR1 is SNHLY, CDR2 FYNNEI, per germline. J gave up 3 bases and V 3 bases, and 8 bases lay outside the gene matches. The length of the CDR3 is 17 residues.

The CDR3 here is CASSVERSSDTQYF. CDR3 coding DNA: TGTGCCAGCAGCGTAGAGCGGTCTTCAGATACGCAGTATTTT. V is TRBV9 and J is TRBJ2-3; D is perhaps TRBD2 (5 bases). CDR3 length: 14 residues. The germline V and J ends were trimmed by 0 bases and 4 bases, with 9 bases remaining between them. The V gene's germline CDR1 is SGDLS and CDR2 YYNGEE.

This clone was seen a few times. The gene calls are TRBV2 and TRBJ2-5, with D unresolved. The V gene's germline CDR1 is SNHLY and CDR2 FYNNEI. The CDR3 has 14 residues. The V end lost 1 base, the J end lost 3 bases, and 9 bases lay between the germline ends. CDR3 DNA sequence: TGTGCCAGCAGTGAAGTGGCCCTTAAAGAGACCCAGTACTTC. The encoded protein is CASSEVALKETQYF.

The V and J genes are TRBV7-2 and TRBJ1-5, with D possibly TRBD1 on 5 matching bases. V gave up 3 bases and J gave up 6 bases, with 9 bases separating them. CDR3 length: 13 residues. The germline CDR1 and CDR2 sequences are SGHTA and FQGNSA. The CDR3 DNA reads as TGTGCCAGCAGCTTCACAGGAATTCAGCCCCAGCATTTT. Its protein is CASSFTGIQPQHF.

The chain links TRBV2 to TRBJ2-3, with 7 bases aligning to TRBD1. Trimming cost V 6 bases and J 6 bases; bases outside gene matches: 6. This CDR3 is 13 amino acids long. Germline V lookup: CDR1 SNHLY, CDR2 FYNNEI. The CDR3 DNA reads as TGTGCCAGCAGGTGGGACAGCCGGGATACGCAGTATTTT. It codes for CASRWDSRDTQYF.

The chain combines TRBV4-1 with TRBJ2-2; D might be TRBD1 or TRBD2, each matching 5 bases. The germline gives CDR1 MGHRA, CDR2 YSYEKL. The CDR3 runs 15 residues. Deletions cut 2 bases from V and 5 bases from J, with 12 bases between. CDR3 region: CASSQSGAQTGELFF. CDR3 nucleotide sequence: TGCGCCAGCAGCCAATCCGGGGCTCAGACCGGGGAGCTGTTTTTT.

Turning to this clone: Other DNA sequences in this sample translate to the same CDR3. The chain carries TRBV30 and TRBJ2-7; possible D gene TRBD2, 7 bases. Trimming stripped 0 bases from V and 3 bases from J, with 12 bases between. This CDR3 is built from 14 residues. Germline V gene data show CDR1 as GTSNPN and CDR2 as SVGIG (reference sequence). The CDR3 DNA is TGTGCCTGGAGTGTAGGGGGGGCAGTCTACGAGCAGTACTTC. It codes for CAWSVGGAVYEQYF. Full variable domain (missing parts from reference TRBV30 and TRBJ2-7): SQTIHQWPATLVQPVGSPLSLECTVEGTSNPNLYWYRQAAGRGLQLLFYSVGIGQISSEVPQNLSASRPQDRQFILSSKKLLLSDSGFYLCAWSVGGAVYEQYFGPGTRLTVT.

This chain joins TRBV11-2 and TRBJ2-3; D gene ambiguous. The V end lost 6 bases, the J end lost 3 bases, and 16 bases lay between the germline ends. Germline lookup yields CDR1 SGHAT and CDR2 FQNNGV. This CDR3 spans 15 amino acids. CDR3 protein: CASRFVGQGTDTQYF. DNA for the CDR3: TGTGCCAGCAGGTTCGTGGGCCAAGGGACAGATACGCAGTATTTT.

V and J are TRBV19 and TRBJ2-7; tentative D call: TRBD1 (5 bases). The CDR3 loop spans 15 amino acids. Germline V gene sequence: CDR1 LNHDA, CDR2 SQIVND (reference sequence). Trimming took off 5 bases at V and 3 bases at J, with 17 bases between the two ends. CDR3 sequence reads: CASSLGHMDNYEQYF. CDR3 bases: TGTGCCAGTAGTCTAGGACACATGGATAACTACGAGCAGTACTTC.

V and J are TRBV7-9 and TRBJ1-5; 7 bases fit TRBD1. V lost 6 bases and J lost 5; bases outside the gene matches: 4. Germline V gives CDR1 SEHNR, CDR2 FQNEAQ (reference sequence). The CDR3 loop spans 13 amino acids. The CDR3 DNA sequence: TGTGCCAGCAGTAACACAGGGGATCAGCCCCAGCATTTT. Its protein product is CASSNTGDQPQHF.

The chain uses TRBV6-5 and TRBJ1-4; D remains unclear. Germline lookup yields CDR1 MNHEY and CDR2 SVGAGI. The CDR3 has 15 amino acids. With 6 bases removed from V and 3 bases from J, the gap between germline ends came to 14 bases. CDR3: CASSPVLSANEKLFF. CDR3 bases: TGTGCCAGCAGCCCGGTACTATCAGCTAATGAAAAACTGTTTTTT.

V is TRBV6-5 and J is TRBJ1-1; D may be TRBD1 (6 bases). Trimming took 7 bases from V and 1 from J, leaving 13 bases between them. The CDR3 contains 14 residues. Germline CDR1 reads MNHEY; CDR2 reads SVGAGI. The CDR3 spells CASKGQGRNTEAFF. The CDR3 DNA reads TGTGCCAGCAAGGGGCAGGGGAGGAACACTGAAGCTTTCTTT.

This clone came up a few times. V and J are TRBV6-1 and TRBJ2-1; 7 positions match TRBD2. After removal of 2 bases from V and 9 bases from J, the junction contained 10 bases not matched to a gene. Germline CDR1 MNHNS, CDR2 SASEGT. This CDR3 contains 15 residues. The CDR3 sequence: CASSEQQGGLGEQFF. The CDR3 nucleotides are TGTGCCAGCAGTGAACAGCAGGGAGGGTTGGGTGAGCAGTTCTTC.

The CDR3 DNA reads as TGCGCCAGCAGGCTTACAGAGGGGGGCTCCTATAATTCACCCCTCCACTTT. Translation: CASRLTEGGSYNSPLHF. V is TRBV5-1 and J is TRBJ1-6, with D tentatively TRBD1 (6 bases). Germline CDR1 and CDR2: SGHRS and YFSETQ. This CDR3 has 17 residues. V gave up 5 bases and J gave up 0 bases, with 15 bases separating them.

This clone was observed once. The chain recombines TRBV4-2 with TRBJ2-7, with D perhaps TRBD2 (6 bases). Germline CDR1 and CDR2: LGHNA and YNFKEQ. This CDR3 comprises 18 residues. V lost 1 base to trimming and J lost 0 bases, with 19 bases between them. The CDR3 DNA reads TGTGCCAGCAGCCAAGGTCCATCGACGGGACTTGGCTCCTACGAGCAGTACTTC. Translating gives CASSQGPSTGLGSYEQYF.

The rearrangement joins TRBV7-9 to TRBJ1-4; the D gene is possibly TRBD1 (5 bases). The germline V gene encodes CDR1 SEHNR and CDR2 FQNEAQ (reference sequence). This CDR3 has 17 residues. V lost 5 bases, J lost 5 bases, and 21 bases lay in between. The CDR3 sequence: CASSQDRRGKGNEKLFF. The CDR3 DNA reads TGTGCCAGCAGCCAAGATAGGAGGGGCAAAGGAAATGAAAAACTGTTTTTT.

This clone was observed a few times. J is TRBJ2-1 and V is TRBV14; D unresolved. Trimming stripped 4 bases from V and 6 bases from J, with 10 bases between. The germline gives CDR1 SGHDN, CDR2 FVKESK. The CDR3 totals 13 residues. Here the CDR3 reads CASSPLTLNEQFF. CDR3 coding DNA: TGTGCCAGCAGCCCCCTAACTCTCAATGAGCAGTTCTTC.

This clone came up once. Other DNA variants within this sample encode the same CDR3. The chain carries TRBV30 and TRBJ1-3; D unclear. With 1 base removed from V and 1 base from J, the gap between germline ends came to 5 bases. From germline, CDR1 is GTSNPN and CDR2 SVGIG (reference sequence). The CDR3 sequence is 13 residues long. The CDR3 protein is CAWSGPSGNTIYF. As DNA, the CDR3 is TGTGCCTGGAGTGGACCTTCTGGAAACACCATATATTTT.

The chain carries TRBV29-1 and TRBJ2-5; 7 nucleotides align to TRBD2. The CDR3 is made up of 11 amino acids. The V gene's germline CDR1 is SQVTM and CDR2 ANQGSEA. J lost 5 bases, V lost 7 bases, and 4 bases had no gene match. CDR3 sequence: CSAAGGETQYF. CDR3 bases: TGCAGCGCCGCCGGGGGGGAGACCCAGTACTTC.

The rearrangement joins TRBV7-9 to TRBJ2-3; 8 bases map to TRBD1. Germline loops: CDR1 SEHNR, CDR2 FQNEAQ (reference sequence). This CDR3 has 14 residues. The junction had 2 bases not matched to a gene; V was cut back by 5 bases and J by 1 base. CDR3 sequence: CASSPQGGTDTQYF. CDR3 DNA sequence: TGTGCCAGCAGCCCACAGGGGGGCACAGATACGCAGTATTTT.

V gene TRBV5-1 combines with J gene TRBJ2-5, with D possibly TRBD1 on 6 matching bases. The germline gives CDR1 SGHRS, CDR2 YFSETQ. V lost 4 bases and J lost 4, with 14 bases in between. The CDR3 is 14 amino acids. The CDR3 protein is CASSPGTSRETQYF. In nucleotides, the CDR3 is TGCGCCAGCAGCCCGGGGACATCACGAGAGACCCAGTACTTC.